This T cell receptor (beta chain) is from a study of T cells in Graves' hyperthyroidism and ophthalmopathy. To note about this clonotype: Antigen specificity is unknown.

Study outcomes and limitations: A median roughly six months before onset, the model predicted ophthalmopathy. Most clonotypes expanded in thyroid above 0.001 were likewise present in blood. A model using 13 V-J features told ophthalmopathy apart from stable hyperthyroidism.

TCR beta CDR3 region amplification was performed from RNA transcripts. In the first-round RT-PCR of the TCR CDR3, the HTBI primer set was used. TCRdb itself ran the multiplex PCR reads through MiXCR, one entry per CDR3 protein. This sample has 640,000 or so distinct CDR3 sequences, with about 15% found just once. Not enrolled were patients with uncontrolled infection, other autoimmune disease, pregnancy or lactation. This TCR was sampled from a middle-aged woman with Graves' ophthalmopathy. The source material was blood.

CDR3 protein: CAIRTSGSSYEQYF. CDR3 nucleotide sequence: TGTGCCATCAGGACTAGCGGGAGCTCCTACGAGCAGTACTTC. This chain joins TRBV12-3 or TRBV12-4 and TRBJ2-7; 13 positions match TRBD2. V shed 10 bases and J 0 bases; nucleotides not matched to a gene: 3. The CDR3 covers 14 residues.